This TCR beta chain was recorded in a study of read filtering for tumor transcriptome and immune sequencing (dated by TCRdb to the early 2020s). Study-wide context: The cohort was composed of 17 to 20 male and about 14 female patients, with a mean age of 65.9 years and an age range of roughly 45 to 85. By revised international staging, roughly 8 patients were R-ISS I, over 15 were R-ISS II and more than five were R-ISS III. TCR-region mapped reads per sample ranged from about 3.5 to 11 million with IR-seq versus only about 75 to 1,400 with RNA-seq. One of the main goals was to work out a read-filtering strategy for immune repertoire data, in particular whether clonotypes backed by only a single read should be removed. TCR repertoires obtained by targeted immune repertoire sequencing and by bulk whole-transcriptome sequencing performed on the same bone marrow samples were compared. After DNase treatment, whole-transcriptome libraries were prepared using the TruSeq RNA Access Library Prep Kit. Results the study describes overall, beyond this receptor: The correlation between IR-seq and RNA-seq shared clonotype proportions rose when single-read clonotypes were removed. Single-read clonotypes made up roughly 80% of clonotypes but only 3% to 4.5% of total reads in IR-seq, compared with about 69% of clonotypes and about 44% of reads in RNA-seq. Rather than purified T cells, the sorted CD138-negative fraction was a mixed bone marrow immune population. Compared with RNA-seq, IR-seq captured clonotypes at much higher depth and more reliably, and a smaller IR-seq throughput was enough to identify most shared clonotypes.

This clonotype showed up many times. Its antigen target is currently unknown. Base quality data are lacking; no much larger clone is found one base away. Each patient had bone marrow sampled at the time of active disease. Ficoll-Hypaque density gradient centrifugation was used to isolate bone marrow mononuclear cells. To remove myeloma plasma cells, the cells were labeled with CD138 magnetic microbeads on a MACS separator, and CD138-negative cells were then collected by negative selection. Flow cytometry with CD138 antibodies on an Attune NxT was used to check how pure the isolated cells were. Total RNA was extracted using TRIzol reagent and was quantified on a NanoDrop spectrophotometer. Paired RNA-seq and IR-seq were performed on each patient's CD138-negative bone marrow sample. TCR libraries were constructed from 400 ng RNA using the Immunoverse kit, and molecular barcoded adaptors covering alpha/delta and beta/gamma chains were employed. TCR library preparation was performed with the same RNA that was used for transcriptome sequencing. Sequencing of the TCR libraries was done on an Illumina HiSeq 4000 with 2 x 150 cycles. On the authors' methods: TCR reads were aligned to human V, D, J and C references and assembled into CDR3 clonotypes with MiXCR, including quality filtering and error correction. The tcR package in R was used for analysis of clonotype counts and gene usage diversity. Raw mapping reads were checked after the RNA-seq reads had been mapped by STAR aligner version 2.5.3a onto the human GRCh37 genome. To test the effect of sequencing depth on detected clonotypes, IR-seq fastq files were randomly downsampled using Seqtk 1.3. TCRdb cleaned the public reads at Q25 with fastp, built clones with MiXCR and kept in-frame beta chains. Records with the same CDR3 protein are collapsed into one entry carrying the most frequent genes and DNA. The V and J calls and clone size are TCRdb's, not the authors'. The sample table contains over 90,000 distinct CDR3 sequences; only one count was recorded for around a fifth of them. The ten largest make up roughly 11% of the sample.

After removal of 5 bases from V and 3 bases from J, the junction retains 15 bases not matched to a gene. Sequences SGHAT (CDR1) and FQDESV (CDR2) are obtained from the germline V gene (reference sequence). There are 18 amino acids in the CDR3, from cysteine to phenylalanine inclusive. Only the CDR3 DNA stays, 54 bases, in frame from base 1. Material for sequencing was a population of CD138-negative cells sorted from bone marrow. This specimen's cell subset or site label, interpreted: bone marrow mononuclear cells depleted of CD138+ plasma/myeloma cells by negative magnetic selection. The receptor chain draws on TRBV11-1 and TRBJ2-1, with 8 central nucleotides matching TRBD1. This receptor was obtained from a donor over 35 with multiple myeloma. The DNA sequence is given as TGTGCCAGCAGCCCAGATACGGACAGGGAAGGCCTCTACAATGAGCAGTTCTTC. Translated, it gives CASSPDTDREGLYNEQFF.